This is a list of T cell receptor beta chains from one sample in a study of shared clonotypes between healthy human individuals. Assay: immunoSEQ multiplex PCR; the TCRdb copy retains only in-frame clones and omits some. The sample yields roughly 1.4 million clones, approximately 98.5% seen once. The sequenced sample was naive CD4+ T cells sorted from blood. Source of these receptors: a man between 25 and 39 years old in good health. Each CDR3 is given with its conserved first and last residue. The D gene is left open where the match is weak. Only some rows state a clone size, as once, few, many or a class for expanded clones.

CDR3: CSVGGTDAYNEQFF
DNA: TGCAGCGTTGGCGGGACGGACGCCTACAATGAGCAGTTCTTC
J: TRBJ2-1
V: TRBV29-1
size: -
D: -

CDR3: CASSKGQGQSAEAFF
DNA: TGTGCCAGCAGCAAAGGACAGGGGCAAAGCGCTGAAGCTTTCTTT
J: TRBJ1-1
V: TRBV5-8
size: -
D: TRBD1

CDR3: CASTLPTQNTEAFF
DNA: TGTGCCAGCACCCTTCCAACTCAGAACACTGAAGCTTTCTTT
J: TRBJ1-1
V: TRBV6-6
size: -
D: -

CDR3: CASSAVVLVNNEQFF
DNA: TGCGCCAGCAGCGCCGTCGTCTTGGTGAACAATGAGCAGTTCTTC
J: TRBJ2-1
V: TRBV5-1
size: once
D: -

CDR3: CASSLTGTGPYEQYF
DNA: TGTGCCAGCAGCCTAACGGGGACAGGGCCCTACGAGCAGTACTTC
J: TRBJ2-7
V: TRBV7-2
size: -
D: TRBD1

CDR3: CASSSRDRNSYEQYF
DNA: TGTGCCAGCAGTAGCCGGGACAGAAACTCGTACGAGCAGTACTTC
J: TRBJ2-7
V: TRBV6-6
size: -
D: TRBD1

CDR3: CASKLVGNQPQHF
DNA: TGTGCCAGCAAACTAGTGGGGAATCAGCCCCAGCATTTT
J: TRBJ1-5
V: TRBV28
size: -
D: -

CDR3: CASSFRVGELFF
DNA: TGTGCCAGCAGCTTTCGGGTCGGGGAGCTGTTTTTT
J: TRBJ2-2
V: TRBV5-8
size: -
D: -

CDR3: CASSSIAGQGSHEQFF
DNA: TGTGCCAGTAGTAGCATTGCGGGACAGGGTTCCCATGAGCAGTTCTTC
J: TRBJ2-1
V: TRBV19
size: -
D: TRBD1

CDR3: CASSLYLGANTIYF
DNA: TGTGCCAGCAGTTTATACCTGGGAGCAAACACCATATATTTT
J: TRBJ1-3
V: TRBV27
size: -
D: -

CDR3: CASNSPQTSGTETQYF
DNA: TGTGCCAGCAACTCCCCCCAGACTAGCGGGACAGAGACCCAGTACTTC
J: TRBJ2-5
V: TRBV11-2
size: -
D: TRBD2

CDR3: CSVGSGTEAFF
DNA: TGCAGCGTTGGTTCTGGGACCGAAGCTTTCTTT
J: TRBJ1-1
V: TRBV29-1
size: -
D: -

CDR3: CASITPGGTGSLSYEQYF
DNA: TGTGCCAGCATCACCCCAGGAGGTACAGGGAGCCTCTCCTACGAGCAGTACTTC
J: TRBJ2-7
V: TRBV28
size: -
D: -

CDR3: CASSLGQIYNEQFF
DNA: TGTGCCAGCAGCTTGGGGCAGATTTACAATGAGCAGTTCTTC
J: TRBJ2-1
V: TRBV5-8
size: -
D: -

CDR3: CATSNRETNEKLFF
DNA: TGTGCCACCAGCAATCGGGAAACTAATGAAAAACTGTTTTTT
J: TRBJ1-4
V: TRBV15
size: -
D: -

CDR3: CASSVAGNPSYNEQFF
DNA: TGTGCCAGCAGCGTAGCGGGGAATCCCTCCTACAATGAGCAGTTCTTC
J: TRBJ2-1
V: TRBV9
size: -
D: -

CDR3: CASSRNVAGGGDTQYF
DNA: TGTGCCAGCAGCCGAAATGTAGCGGGAGGGGGAGATACGCAGTATTTT
J: TRBJ2-3
V: TRBV9
size: -
D: TRBD2

CDR3: CASSISGGGYQPQHF
DNA: TGTGCCAGTAGTATATCAGGAGGAGGATATCAGCCCCAGCATTTT
J: TRBJ1-5
V: TRBV19
size: -
D: -

CDR3: CASSVGGKGEQYF
DNA: TGTGCCAGCAGCGTAGGGGGTAAAGGCGAGCAGTACTTC
J: TRBJ2-7
V: TRBV9
size: once
D: -

CDR3: CASSWGQGVNYGYTF
DNA: TGTGCCAGCAGTTGGGGACAGGGGGTTAACTATGGCTACACCTTC
J: TRBJ1-2
V: TRBV27
size: -
D: TRBD1

CDR3: CASSRPGQLTYEQYF
DNA: TGTGCCAGCAGTCGACCGGGACAGCTAACCTACGAGCAGTACTTC
J: TRBJ2-7
V: TRBV2
size: -
D: TRBD1

CDR3: CASSPVLYTDQETQYF
DNA: TGTGCCAGCAGCCCAGTCCTCTATACTGACCAAGAGACCCAGTACTTC
J: TRBJ2-5
V: TRBV7-8
size: -
D: -

CDR3: CASSTSGELFF
DNA: TGTGCCAGCAGTACCAGCGGGGAGCTGTTTTTT
J: TRBJ2-2
V: TRBV9
size: -
D: -

CDR3: CASSGGVRTLYNEQFF
DNA: TGTGCCAGCTCAGGGGGCGTCCGGACCTTATACAATGAGCAGTTCTTC
J: TRBJ2-1
V: TRBV18
size: -
D: -

CDR3: CASSSDTGSYNEQFF
DNA: TGTGCCAGCTCATCGGACACTGGCTCCTACAATGAGCAGTTCTTC
J: TRBJ2-1
V: TRBV18
size: once
D: -

CDR3: CASSPRQETQYF
DNA: TGTGCCAGCAGCCCCAGACAGGAGACCCAGTACTTC
J: TRBJ2-5
V: TRBV11-2
size: -
D: -

CDR3: CASSVGTGDLYEQYF
DNA: TGTGCCAGCAGCGTGGGGACAGGGGATTTGTACGAGCAGTACTTC
J: TRBJ2-7
V: TRBV9
size: -
D: TRBD1

CDR3: CAWRGISGRREQYF
DNA: TGTGCCTGGAGGGGAATTAGCGGGAGGAGGGAGCAGTACTTC
J: TRBJ2-7
V: TRBV30
size: -
D: TRBD2

CDR3: CASSDRGEVAGASLAQYF
DNA: TGTGCCAGCAGCGACAGAGGTGAAGTAGCGGGCGCTTCCTTAGCGCAGTATTTT
J: TRBJ2-3
V: TRBV11-2
size: -
D: TRBD2

CDR3: CASSFATSGSSYNEQFF
DNA: TGTGCCAGCAGCTTCGCCACTAGCGGGAGCTCCTACAATGAGCAGTTCTTC
J: TRBJ2-1
V: TRBV7-9
size: -
D: TRBD2

CDR3: CASSLGTGAGAMGNQPQHF
DNA: TGCGCCAGCAGCTTAGGTACGGGGGCAGGGGCAATGGGCAATCAGCCCCAGCATTTT
J: TRBJ1-5
V: TRBV5-1
size: -
D: -

CDR3: CASSESRGDTQYF
DNA: TGCGCCAGCAGTGAGTCGAGGGGCGATACGCAGTATTTT
J: TRBJ2-3
V: TRBV10-1
size: -
D: -

CDR3: CASSFDRVQEQYF
DNA: TGTGCCAGCAGCTTCGACAGGGTCCAGGAGCAGTACTTC
J: TRBJ2-7
V: TRBV11-2
size: -
D: TRBD1